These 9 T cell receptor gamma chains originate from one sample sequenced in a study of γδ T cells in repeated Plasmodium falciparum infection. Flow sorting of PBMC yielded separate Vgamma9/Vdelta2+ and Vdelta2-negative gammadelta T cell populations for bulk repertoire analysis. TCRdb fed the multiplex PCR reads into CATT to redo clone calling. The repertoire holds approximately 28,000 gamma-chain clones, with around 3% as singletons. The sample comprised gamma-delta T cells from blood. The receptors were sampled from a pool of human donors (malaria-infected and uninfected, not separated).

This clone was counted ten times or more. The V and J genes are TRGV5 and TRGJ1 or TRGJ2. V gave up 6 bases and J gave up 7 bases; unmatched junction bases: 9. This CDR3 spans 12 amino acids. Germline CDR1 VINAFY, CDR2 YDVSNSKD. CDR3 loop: CATWTPTYKKLF. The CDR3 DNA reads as TGTGCCACCTGGACTCCTACCTATAAGAAACTCTTT.

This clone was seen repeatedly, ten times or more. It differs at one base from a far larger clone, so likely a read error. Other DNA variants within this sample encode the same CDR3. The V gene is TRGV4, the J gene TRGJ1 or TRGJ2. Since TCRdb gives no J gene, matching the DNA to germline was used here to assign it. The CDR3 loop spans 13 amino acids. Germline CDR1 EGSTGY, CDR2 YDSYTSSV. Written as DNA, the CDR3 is TGTGCCACCTGGGATGCCCGTTATTACAAGAAACTCTTT. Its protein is CATWDARYYKKLF.

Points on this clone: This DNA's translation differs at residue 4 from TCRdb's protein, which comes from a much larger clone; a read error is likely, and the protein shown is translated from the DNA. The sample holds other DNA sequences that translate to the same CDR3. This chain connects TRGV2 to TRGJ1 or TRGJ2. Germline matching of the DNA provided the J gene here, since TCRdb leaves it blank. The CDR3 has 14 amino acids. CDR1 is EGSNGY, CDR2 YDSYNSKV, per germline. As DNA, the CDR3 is TGTGCCACCCGGGACGGGCCGGGTTATTATAAGAAACTCTTT. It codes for CATRDGPGYYKKLF.

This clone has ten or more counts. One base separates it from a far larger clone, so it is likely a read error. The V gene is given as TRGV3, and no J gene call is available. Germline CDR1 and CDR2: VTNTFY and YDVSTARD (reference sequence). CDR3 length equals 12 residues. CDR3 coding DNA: TGTGCCACCTGGGACGGAGGTTGGATCAAGACGTTC. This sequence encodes CATWDGGWIKTF.

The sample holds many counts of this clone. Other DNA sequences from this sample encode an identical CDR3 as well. The CDR3 DNA reads as TGTGCCTTGTGGGAGTCTAAGGATTTGGGCAAAAAAATCAAGGTATTT. Amino acid sequence: CALWESKDLGKKIKVF. This chain joins TRGV9 and TRGJP. The CDR3 loop spans 16 amino acids. V was clipped by 3 bases and J by 10 bases; unmatched bases: 9. Looked up from germline, CDR1 is GITISATS and CDR2 is ISYDGTV (reference sequence).

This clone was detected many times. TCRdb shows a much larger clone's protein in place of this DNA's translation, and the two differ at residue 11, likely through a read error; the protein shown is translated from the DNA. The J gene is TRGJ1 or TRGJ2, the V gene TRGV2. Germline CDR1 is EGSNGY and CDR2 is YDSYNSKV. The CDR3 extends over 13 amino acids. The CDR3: CATWDPPGYKRLF. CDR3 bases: TGTGCCACCTGGGACCCCCCGGGATATAAGAGACTCTTT.

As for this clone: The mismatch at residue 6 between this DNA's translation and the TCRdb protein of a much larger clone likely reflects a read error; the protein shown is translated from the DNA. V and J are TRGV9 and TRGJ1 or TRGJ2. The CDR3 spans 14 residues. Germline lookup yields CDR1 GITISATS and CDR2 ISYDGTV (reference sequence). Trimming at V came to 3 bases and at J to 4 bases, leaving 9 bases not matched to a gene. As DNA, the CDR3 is TGTGCCTTGTGGGAGATCCCTAAGTATTATAAGAAACTCTTT. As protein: CALWEIPKYYKKLF.

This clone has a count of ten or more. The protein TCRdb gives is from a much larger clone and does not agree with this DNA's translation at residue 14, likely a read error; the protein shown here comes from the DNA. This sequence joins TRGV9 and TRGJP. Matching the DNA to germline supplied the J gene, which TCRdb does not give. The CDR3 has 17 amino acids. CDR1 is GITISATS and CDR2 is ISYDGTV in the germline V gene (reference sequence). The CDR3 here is CALWEDSQELGKKTKVF. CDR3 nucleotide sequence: TGTGCCTTGTGGGAGGACTCGCAAGAGTTGGGCAAAAAAACCAAGGTATTT.

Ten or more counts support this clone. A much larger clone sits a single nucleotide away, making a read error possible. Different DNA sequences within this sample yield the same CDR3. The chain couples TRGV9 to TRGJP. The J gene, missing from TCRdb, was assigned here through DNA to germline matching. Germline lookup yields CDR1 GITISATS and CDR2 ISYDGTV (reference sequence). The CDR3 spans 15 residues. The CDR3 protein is CALWEVRPGKKIKVF. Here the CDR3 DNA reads TGTGCCTTGTGGGAGGTGCGTCCGGGCAAGAAAATCAAGGTATTT.